A selection of T cell receptor beta chains follows, all from one sample in a study of OX40 agonist ivuxolimab in advanced cancers. The protocol was immunoSEQ multiplex PCR, while the TCRdb copy is restricted to in-frame clones and leaves out a portion. The sample lists over 35,000 clones, less than 85% occurring once. The sample consisted of CD4+ or CD8+ T cells sorted from blood, taken in a trial of the OX40 agonist ivuxolimab. These receptors came from an adult with an advanced solid tumor such as melanoma, head and neck, liver or kidney cancer. CDR3s leave out the opening cysteine and the closing phenylalanine or tryptophan.

>TRBV9|TRBJ2-1
ASSVGIAWGGGHGGSYNEQF
>TRBV5-5|TRBJ1-6
ASSLGQGFNSPLH
>TRBV5-6|TRBJ2-5
ASSPAAQAAQY
>TRBV4-1|TRBJ1-1
ASSHYRGENTEAF
>TRBV7-9|TRBJ2-7
ATSLGGVSYEQY
>TRBV19|TRBJ1-5
ASSTWTGNQPQH
>TRBV7-2|TRBJ2-1
ASSPRGQQF
>TRBV6-1|TRBJ2-7
ASSETGLKQY
>TRBV7-2|TRBJ2-1
ASSLAISSGGHNEQF
>TRBV5-4|TRBJ1-4
ASSSHRDRGRRGKEKLF
>TRBV5-1|TRBJ2-7
ASSMGQTYEQY
>TRBV5-1|TRBJ2-2
ASSAGDTGELF
>TRBV11-3|TRBJ2-1
ASSLRRGDSYNEQF
>TRBV5-1|TRBJ2-7
ASSSGQGYTYEQY
>TRBV11-2|TRBJ2-5
ASSQYQETQY
>TRBV4-3|TRBJ1-4
ASSQAIRSEKLF
>TRBV6-1|TRBJ2-7
ASTRGTSGRGEQY
>TRBV6-5|TRBJ1-3
ASRREGNTIY
>TRBV7-2|TRBJ2-2
ASSLASTRELF
>TRBV4-2|TRBJ2-7
ASSPDTSGSFYEQY